This T cell receptor beta chain was found in a study of T cell changes during pregnancy in multiple sclerosis. This table comes from immunoSEQ multiplex PCR, and its TCRdb copy is limited to in-frame clones, with some not included. The sample contains around 80,000 clones, about 91% of which appear only once. Germline V gene sequence: CDR1 SGHNT, CDR2 YENEEA. The CDR3 sequence is 12 residues long. Trimming removed 6 bases from V and 5 bases from J, with 11 bases in between. This sequence joins TRBV11-3 and TRBJ2-7, with D maybe TRBD1 (5 bases). This sample comprised peripheral blood, obtained before pregnancy. The source is a female donor with multiple sclerosis, enrolled in a pregnancy study. The CDR3 DNA follows: TGTGCCAGCAGTAAAGACAGCCACGAGCAGTACTTC. As protein: CASSKDSHEQYF.